This passage covers 24 T cell receptor beta chains from one sample sequenced in a study of blood T cell repertoires in COVID-19. TCRdb's table, derived via immunoSEQ multiplex PCR, lists solely in-frame clones and lacks some. Among over 150,000 clones listed, 87% were seen once. The sequenced sample consisted of peripheral blood. All receptors derive from a woman aged 18-29 years who had recovered from COVID-19.

V usage is TRBV4-1 and J usage is TRBJ2-7; D is undetermined. The V and J ends lost 4 bases and 0 bases respectively, with 10 bases between them. Germline-derived CDR1 and CDR2 are MGHRA and YSYEKL. The CDR3 is 14 residues long. The CDR3 loop is CASSPISSSYEQYF. CDR3 coding DNA: TGCGCCAGCAGCCCAATTAGTAGCTCCTACGAGCAGTACTTC.

The V call is TRBV7-9, the J call TRBJ2-5; the D is unclear. The CDR3 length is 14 residues. Germline-derived CDR1 and CDR2 are SEHNR and FQNEAQ (reference sequence). Trimming left V 0 bases short and J 4 bases short, with 9 bases between. The CDR3 protein is CASSLAVSGETQYF. The CDR3 region has the DNA TGTGCCAGCAGCTTAGCGGTTTCGGGAGAGACCCAGTACTTC.

This rearrangement joins TRBV19 to TRBJ2-7, with D possibly TRBD1 on 6 matching bases. The CDR3 is made up of 14 amino acids. Germline V gives CDR1 LNHDA, CDR2 SQIVND (reference sequence). V lost 2 bases to trimming and J lost 7 bases, with 15 bases between them. The CDR3 DNA is TGTGCCAGTAGTATAACCTGGACAGCTCGGGAGCAGTACTTC. Amino acids: CASSITWTAREQYF.

V and J are TRBV27 and TRBJ2-1; 14 bases map to TRBD2. CDR3 length: 18 residues. The V gene's germline CDR1 is MNHEY and CDR2 SMNVEV (reference sequence). V lost 5 bases to trimming and J lost 2 bases; unmatched junction nucleotides: 8. CDR3 nucleotides: TGTGCCAGCAGTCCCCGACTAGCGGGGGGGCGAACCTACAATGAGCAGTTCTTC. Residues: CASSPRLAGGRTYNEQFF.

The chain combines TRBV6-2 or TRBV6-3 with TRBJ2-1; 10 positions agree with TRBD2. V lost 0 bases and J lost 4; bases outside the gene matches: 3. CDR3 length equals 16 residues. The germline V gene encodes CDR1 MNHEY and CDR2 SVGEGT. The CDR3 reads CASSYSTSGLYNEQFF. The CDR3 DNA sequence: TGTGCCAGCAGTTACTCGACTAGCGGGCTTTACAATGAGCAGTTCTTC.

This chain links TRBV9 with TRBJ2-3; 9 bases align to TRBD2. Looked up from germline, CDR1 is SGDLS and CDR2 is YYNGEE. The length of the CDR3 is 15 residues. Germline trimming cut 4 bases from V and 4 bases from J; bases unmatched to any gene: 7. In DNA, the CDR3 is TGTGCCAGCAGCACCAGCGGGAGGCCGGCAGATACGCAGTATTTT. Translated, it gives CASSTSGRPADTQYF.

The count of this clone is one. The genes are TRBV7-9 and TRBJ1-1, with a weak D call TRBD1 (5 bases). The length of the CDR3 is 15 residues. V lost 0 bases and J 4 bases, leaving 12 bases between the germline ends. From germline, CDR1 is SEHNR and CDR2 FQNEAQ (reference sequence). DNA for the CDR3: TGTGCCAGCAGCTTAGCGCCAGGGAGGGGCACTGAAGCTTTCTTT. Residues: CASSLAPGRGTEAFF.

The CDR3 region is CASSLRLSYGYTF. The CDR3 DNA follows: TGTGCCAGCAGCTTAAGACTGAGCTATGGCTACACCTTC. The chain uses TRBV7-2 and TRBJ1-2; D is undetermined. Per the germline V gene, CDR1 is SGHTA and CDR2 is FQGNSA. V dropped 2 bases and J dropped 4 bases, with 8 bases sitting between them. The CDR3 is made up of 13 amino acids.

V is TRBV12-2 and J is TRBJ1-1; the table's D call, TRBD1, was not checked against the DNA. TRBV12-2 counts as a pseudogene. The CDR3 totals 18 residues. Here the CDR3 reads CASRSASDGGQGITEAFF. CDR3 nucleotides: TGTGCAAGTCGCTCTGCCTCAGATGGGGGACAGGGGATCACTGAAGCTTTCTTT.

The chain joins TRBV28 to TRBJ2-1, with 9 bases identical to TRBD2. This CDR3 region has 16 residues. V dropped 4 bases and J dropped 4; count of bases not matched to a gene: 8. CDR1 is MDHEN, CDR2 SYDVKM, per germline. This chain's CDR3 is CASSSFGSGSYNEQFF. The CDR3, as DNA: TGTGCCAGCAGTTCTTTCGGTAGCGGGAGTTACAATGAGCAGTTCTTC. Using reference TRBV28 and TRBJ2-1 for the parts outside the CDR3, the full variable domain is DVKVTQSSRYLVKRTGEKVFLECVQDMDHENMFWYRQDPGLGLRLIYFSYDVKMKEKGDIPEGYSVSREKKERFSLILESASTNQTSMYLCASSSFGSGSYNEQFFGPGTRLTVL.

The V and J genes are TRBV24-1 and TRBJ2-4, with TRBD1 as a possible D gene (5 bases). Trimming took off 3 bases at V and 3 bases at J, with 14 bases between the two ends. CDR3 length: 16 amino acids. CDR1 and CDR2 (germline): KGHDR, SFDVKD. This chain's CDR3 is CATSDPQGEGKNIQYF. DNA of the CDR3: TGTGCCACCAGTGATCCTCAGGGCGAAGGCAAAAACATTCAGTACTTC.

This chain links TRBV12-3 or TRBV12-4 with TRBJ1-1; TRBD1 agrees at 8 bases. There are 13 residues in the CDR3. With V trimmed by 3 bases and J by 10 bases, 7 bases remained unmatched. CDR3 residues: CASSFVDRVGAFF. DNA of the CDR3: TGTGCCAGCAGTTTTGTGGACAGGGTGGGAGCTTTCTTT.

V and J are TRBV4-3 and TRBJ1-1, with D unclear. Trimming removed 2 bases at V and 0 bases at J, with 7 bases between. Germline values: CDR1 LGHNA, CDR2 YSLEER. There are 14 residues in the CDR3. CDR3 protein: CASSQSSVNTEAFF. The CDR3 DNA reads as TGCGCCAGCAGCCAAAGTTCGGTGAACACTGAAGCTTTCTTT.

This chain connects TRBV18 to TRBJ1-5; 7 bases agree with TRBD1. V lost 6 bases, J lost 2 bases, and 4 bases stayed unmatched. CDR1 KGHSH and CDR2 LQKENI come from the germline V gene. The CDR3 sequence is 14 residues long. CDR3 loop: CASSYGQGNQPQHF. In nucleotides, the CDR3 is TGTGCCAGCTCTTACGGACAGGGCAATCAGCCCCAGCATTTT.

DNA for the CDR3: TGTGCCAGCAGCTTAAATCTAGACAGGGGCACCGGGGAGCTGTTTTTT. It is translated as CASSLNLDRGTGELFF. J is TRBJ2-2 and V is TRBV11-2; 8 positions match TRBD1. This CDR3 comprises 16 residues. Per the germline V gene, CDR1 is SGHAT and CDR2 is FQNNGV. J lost 4 bases, V lost 2 bases, and 6 bases had no gene match.

The chain recombines TRBV6-4 with TRBJ2-1; 12 bases align to TRBD2. The germline gives CDR1 MRHNA, CDR2 SNTAGT. The CDR3 loop spans 15 amino acids. V gave up 4 bases and J gave up 6 bases; unmatched junction bases: 4. The CDR3 DNA reads TGTGCCAGCAGTGCGGGGACTAGCGGGCCCAATGAGCAGTTCTTC. Protein product: CASSAGTSGPNEQFF.

In this sample, this clone turned up once. The chain combines TRBV4-1 with TRBJ2-7, with 9 bases aligning to TRBD2. Losses at the gene ends were 4 bases for V and 0 bases for J; bases not matched to a gene: 10. Germline lookup yields CDR1 MGHRA and CDR2 YSYEKL. There are 17 residues in the CDR3. The DNA of the CDR3 is TGCGCCAGCAGCCCGGAACATAGCGGGAGAAGCTCCTACGAGCAGTACGTC. Protein sequence: CASSPEHSGRSSYEQYV.

The V gene is TRBV11-2, the J gene TRBJ2-3; 12 bases line up with TRBD2. Germline CDR1 and CDR2: SGHAT and FQNNGV. The CDR3 loop spans 19 amino acids. V lost 2 bases, J lost 3 bases, and 12 bases stayed unmatched. This chain's CDR3 is CASSLYPLAGGQGTDTQYF. As DNA, the CDR3 is TGTGCCAGCAGCTTATATCCACTAGCGGGGGGCCAAGGGACAGATACGCAGTATTTT.

This clone occurred once. The chain recombines TRBV3-1 (or the pseudogene TRBV3-2) with TRBJ1-6; D remains unclear. Germline CDR1 reads LGHDT; CDR2 reads YNNKEL (reference sequence). With 5 bases removed from V and 7 bases from J, the gap between germline ends came to 6 bases. The CDR3 is 12 residues long. The CDR3 nucleotides read TGTGCCAGCAGCACACACAATTCACCCCTCCACTTT. It yields the protein CASSTHNSPLHF.

This chain joins TRBV2 and TRBJ2-2; no clear D gene. CDR1 is SNHLY and CDR2 is FYNNEI in the germline V gene. With 6 bases removed from V and 2 bases from J, the gap between germline ends came to 13 bases. This CDR3 has 15 amino acids. CDR3 residues: CASSVGQINTGELFF. DNA of the CDR3: TGTGCCAGCAGCGTGGGCCAGATTAACACCGGGGAGCTGTTTTTT.

V gene TRBV4-1 combines with J gene TRBJ2-2, with 9 nucleotides matching TRBD2. Germline V gives CDR1 MGHRA, CDR2 YSYEKL. CDR3 size: 15 residues. J was trimmed by 4 bases and V by 2 bases; bases with no gene match: 2. CDR3 residues: CASSQLAGSTGELFF. CDR3 sequence (DNA): TGCGCCAGCAGCCAACTAGCGGGATCCACCGGGGAGCTGTTTTTT.

The chain is built from TRBV5-1 and TRBJ1-4; D might be TRBD1 (6 bases). The germline CDR1 and CDR2 sequences are SGHRS and YFSETQ. Trimming cost V 4 bases and J 8 bases, with 15 bases left between them. The CDR3 consists of 14 residues. The CDR3 sequence is CASSLSGTKEKLFF. CDR3 DNA: TGCGCCAGCAGCCTCTCCGGGACAAAGGAAAAACTGTTTTTT.

The V gene is TRBV29-1, the J gene TRBJ2-1; TRBD2 might be the D (5 bases). The germline V gene has CDR1 SQVTM and CDR2 ANQGSEA. Between the trimmed V and J ends, which lost 4 bases and 7 bases, there was a span of 11 bases. CDR3 length: 12 amino acids. The CDR3 sequence: CSVGRRGNEQFF. The CDR3 nucleotides read TGCAGCGTTGGGCGACGAGGGAATGAGCAGTTCTTC.

V usage is TRBV6-2 or TRBV6-3 and J usage is TRBJ1-2; D unclear. V lost 0 bases and J 0 bases, leaving 5 bases between the germline ends. Germline V gene lookup returns CDR1 MNHEY and CDR2 SVGEGT. There are 14 residues in the CDR3. The CDR3 DNA reads as TGTGCCAGCAGTTACTCGGCACCTAACTATGGCTACACCTTC. It specifies CASSYSAPNYGYTF.